This T cell receptor (beta chain) emerged from a study of cytomegalovirus exposure and HLA in healthy donors. Study-level background: Among about 400 genotyped donors, 80% to 90% fell in the Caucasian-associated ancestry cluster.

About this clone itself: Its specificity is unknown.

General study points: In a later analysis, DRB1 alleles had the most associated TCRs; HLA-C alleles the fewest.

The PCR had 60 Vbeta and 13 Jbeta primers. Only in-frame clones appear in the TCRdb table, and some are missing; sequencing was by immunoSEQ multiplex PCR. Of about 93,000 clones detected, roughly 79% appear once; the ten largest clones hold 0.45% to 0.6%. The source material was PBMCs. The origin of this receptor is a man younger than 40 in good health and CMV-seronegative.

The CDR3 spells CASSLQQNYEQYF. The CDR3 DNA follows: TGTGCCAGCAGCTTACAACAGAATTACGAGCAGTACTTC. The genes are TRBV7-7 and TRBJ2-7, with D unclear. The V and J ends lost 2 bases and 4 bases respectively, with 9 bases between them. Germline CDR1 SSHAT, CDR2 FNYEAQ (reference sequence). There are 13 residues in the CDR3. The whole variable domain, remainder taken from reference TRBV7-7 and TRBJ2-7, is GAGVSQSPRYKVTKRGQDVTLRCDPISSHATLYWYQQALGQGPEFLTYFNYEAQPDKSGLPSDRFSAERPEGSISTLTIQRTEQRDSAMYRCASSLQQNYEQYFGPGTRLTVT.